The source of this T cell receptor (beta chain) is a study of Ad26.COV2.S vaccination and SARS-CoV-2 variants. Findings of the study overall: Substantial breadth was reportedly displayed by spike-specific CD8+ and CD4+ T cell responses after vaccination.

About this clone: Its antigen is still unknown.

Noted treatment: roughly 20 received Ad26.COV2.S at low or high dose, single or two shots; roughly five received placebo; per-sample allocation not given. All samples were drawn on day 63, counting from the first vaccine or placebo injection. TCRdb's copy holds only in-frame clones and misses some; the assay was immunoSEQ multiplex PCR. This table holds about 430,000 clones, more than 80% found once. Germline V lookup: CDR1 SNHLY, CDR2 FYNNEI. The CDR3 sequence is 18 residues long. The trim removed 2 bases at V and 1 base at J, leaving 6 bases unmatched. The source was peripheral blood, collected in a trial of Ad26.COV2.S vaccine versus placebo. The receptor's source is a person between 18 and 65 years old who received the Ad26.COV2.S COVID-19 vaccine or a placebo. The rearrangement links TRBV2 to TRBJ2-1; 12 nucleotides match TRBD2. CDR3 loop: CASSEQTSGSWSYNEQFF. The CDR3, as DNA: TGTGCCAGCAGTGAACAGACTAGCGGGAGTTGGTCCTACAATGAGCAGTTCTTC.